Listed here are 25 T cell receptor beta chains from one sample, sequenced in a study of blood T cell repertoires in COVID-19. Produced via immunoSEQ multiplex PCR; TCRdb's table is partial and in-frame only. The sample contains roughly 80,000 clones, more than 85% of which appear only once. Input material: peripheral blood. The receptors shown here come from a man between 60 and 70 years old with acute or convalescent COVID-19.

V usage is TRBV28 and J usage is TRBJ2-2, with D perhaps matching TRBD1 (6 bases). The ends were cut back, 3 bases at V and 5 bases at J, with 10 bases in the middle. Germline V lookup: CDR1 MDHEN, CDR2 SYDVKM. The length of the CDR3 is 14 residues. CDR3 coding DNA: TGTGCCAGCAGTTTTCAGGGGAATACCGGGGAGCTGTTTTTT. Translation gives CASSFQGNTGELFF.

The V call is TRBV3-1 (or the pseudogene TRBV3-2), the J call TRBJ1-4; D is unresolved. V was clipped by 2 bases and J by 7 bases, with 5 bases between them. CDR3 length: 12 amino acids. Germline V CDR1 and CDR2: LGHDT, YNNKEL (reference sequence). As DNA, the CDR3 is TGTGCCAGCAGCCAAAGGAGTGAAAAACTGTTTTTT. Translating gives CASSQRSEKLFF.

The chain joins TRBV7-2 to TRBJ2-7; TRBD1 matches at 9 bases. The CDR3 is made up of 15 amino acids. Losses at the gene ends were 1 base for V and 2 bases for J; bases not matched to a gene: 3. Looked up from germline, CDR1 is SGHTA and CDR2 is FQGNSA. CDR3 residues: CASSLEDRGPYEQYF. The CDR3 DNA reads as TGTGCCAGCAGCTTAGAGGACAGGGGACCCTACGAGCAGTACTTC.

The gene calls are TRBV4-1 and TRBJ1-4; D gene ambiguous. This CDR3 is 15 amino acids long. The V end lost 4 bases, the J end lost 6 bases, and 15 bases lay between the germline ends. CDR1 is MGHRA and CDR2 is YSYEKL in the germline V gene. CDR3 loop: CASSPDGLQDEKLFF. CDR3 DNA sequence: TGCGCCAGCAGCCCAGATGGGCTCCAGGATGAAAAACTGTTTTTT.

The rearrangement uses TRBV21-1 and TRBJ2-7; the table's D call, TRBD2, was not checked against the DNA. TRBV21-1 is an annotated pseudogene. CDR3 length: 17 amino acids. This chain's CDR3 is CASSKAAGTRVTYEQYF. CDR3 DNA sequence: TGTGCCAGCAGCAAAGCGGCCGGGACTAGAGTTACCTACGAGCAGTACTTC.

This clone was seen a few times. The V and J genes are TRBV7-8 and TRBJ2-7; 11 positions match TRBD1. V gave up 5 bases and J gave up 5 bases; unmatched junction bases: 8. The CDR3 runs to 15 residues. CDR1 is SGHVS, CDR2 FQNEAQ, per germline. The CDR3 region is CASSLGQGAFHEQYF. CDR3 in DNA: TGTGCCAGCAGCCTAGGACAGGGGGCGTTTCACGAGCAGTACTTC.

The genes are TRBV7-9 and TRBJ1-5; possibly TRBD1 for D (6 bases). This CDR3 region has 14 residues. Germline CDR1 is SEHNR and CDR2 is FQNEAQ (reference sequence). V was pared by 4 bases and J by 5 bases, with 12 bases between. CDR3 region: CASSSGQFDQPQHF. Here the CDR3 DNA reads TGTGCCAGCAGCTCTGGACAGTTTGATCAGCCCCAGCATTTT. The full variable domain, rest sourced from reference TRBV7-9 and TRBJ1-5, is DTGVSQNPRHKITKRGQNVTFRCDPISEHNRLYWYRQTLGQGPEFLTYFQNEAQLEKSRLLSDRFSAERPKGSFSTLEIQRTEQGDSAMYLCASSSGQFDQPQHFGDGTRLSIL.

The rearrangement joins TRBV4-3 to TRBJ2-3, with TRBD2 matching over 7 bases. Germline lookup yields CDR1 LGHNA and CDR2 YSLEER. CDR3 length: 17 residues. J gave up 3 bases and V 4 bases, and 13 bases lay outside the gene matches. For the CDR3, the DNA is TGCGCCAGCAGCCTCGGGTCTAGCGGAGAGAGGACAGATACGCAGTATTTT. Translation: CASSLGSSGERTDTQYF.

The chain employs TRBV6-5 and TRBJ1-5; unclear D gene. Germline-derived CDR1 and CDR2 are MNHEY and SVGAGI. The CDR3 has 15 amino acids. V dropped 6 bases and J dropped 2 bases, with 14 bases sitting between them. CDR3 bases: TGTGCCAGCAGGCGCGCCGAGCGTGGCAATCAGCCCCAGCATTTT. Amino acid sequence: CASRRAERGNQPQHF.

The chain uses TRBV24-1 and TRBJ2-1, with TRBD2 identical over 14 bases. J gave up 4 bases and V 9 bases, and 10 bases lay outside the gene matches. CDR3 size: 17 residues. Germline CDR1 is KGHDR and CDR2 is SFDVKD. CDR3 amino acids: CATEGLAGARDYNEQFF. The CDR3, as DNA: TGTGCCACCGAGGGACTAGCGGGAGCTAGGGATTACAATGAGCAGTTCTTC.

The DNA for the CDR3 is TGTGCCAGCAGCTCATGGGCTCGGGAGAGTTCTGAAGCTTTCTTT. This codes for CASSSWARESSEAFF. The chain joins TRBV3-1 (or the pseudogene TRBV3-2) to TRBJ1-1; D call uncertain. There are 15 residues in the CDR3. Germline lookup yields CDR1 LGHDT and CDR2 YNNKEL (reference sequence). V gave up 5 bases and J gave up 6 bases, with 19 bases separating them.

The chain is built from TRBV6-5 and TRBJ2-7; 12 bases map to TRBD2. The J segment lost 3 bases and the V segment lost 6 bases, leaving 3 bases of the junction unmatched. This CDR3 is 14 amino acids long. Germline V CDR1 and CDR2: MNHEY, SVGAGI. CDR3 amino acids: CASSPLAGGYEQYF. The CDR3, as DNA: TGTGCCAGCAGCCCACTAGCGGGAGGCTACGAGCAGTACTTC.

The chain is built from TRBV21-1 and TRBJ2-1; TRBD2, the table's D call, lacks a check against the DNA. TRBV21-1 is deemed a pseudogene. The CDR3 spans 15 residues. CDR3 sequence: CASSSGLNYYNEQFF. As DNA, the CDR3 is TGTGCCAGCAGCTCCGGACTAAACTACTACAATGAGCAGTTCTTC.

V and J are TRBV6-5 and TRBJ1-2; D might be TRBD1 (5 bases). Germline V gene lookup returns CDR1 MNHEY and CDR2 SVGAGI. The germline V and J ends were trimmed by 6 bases and 4 bases, with 12 bases remaining between them. The CDR3 is 13 amino acids. This CDR3 is CASSPAGIYGYTF. DNA for the CDR3: TGTGCCAGCAGCCCCGCAGGGATCTATGGCTACACCTTC.

The chain uses TRBV3-1 (or the pseudogene TRBV3-2) and TRBJ1-2, with 7 bases matching TRBD1. V lost 4 bases to trimming and J lost 4 bases; unmatched junction nucleotides: 12. Germline assignment: CDR1 LGHDT and CDR2 YNNKEL (reference sequence). This CDR3 has 16 residues. CDR3 residues: CASSPPFIGGTYGYTF. For the CDR3, the DNA is TGTGCCAGCAGCCCCCCTTTTATAGGGGGCACCTATGGCTACACCTTC.

The chain has TRBV7-9 and TRBJ2-1, with TRBD2 matching over 9 bases. The V gene end was trimmed by 6 bases and the J gene end by 6 bases; junction bases not matched to a gene: 12. The CDR3 has 16 residues. Germline V gives CDR1 SEHNR, CDR2 FQNEAQ (reference sequence). CDR3 nucleotides: TGTGCCAGCAGGGGGACTGGGGCTAGCGGGGCCAATGAGCAGTTCTTC. Translation gives CASRGTGASGANEQFF.

CDR3 sequence: CASSFSPGQGYTGELFF. CDR3 nucleotides: TGTGCCAGCAGCTTCAGTCCGGGACAGGGATACACCGGGGAGCTGTTTTTT. The J gene is TRBJ2-2, the V gene TRBV7-6, with 9 bases that match TRBD1. The germline V gene has CDR1 SGHVS and CDR2 FNYEAQ. With V trimmed by 3 bases and J by 3 bases, 8 bases remained unmatched. The CDR3 has 17 residues.

V gene TRBV2 combines with J gene TRBJ2-7; maybe TRBD2 (6 bases). The CDR3 runs to 14 residues. Trimming shortened V by 1 base and J by 3 bases, and 10 bases separated the two germline ends. The germline gives CDR1 SNHLY, CDR2 FYNNEI. CDR3 DNA: TGTGCCAGCAGTGAAGGGGCGGGGCTCTACGAGCAGTACTTC. Encoded protein: CASSEGAGLYEQYF.

CDR3 in amino acids: CASSLGRSYEQYF. CDR3 bases: TGTGCCAGCAGTTTAGGGAGGTCCTACGAGCAGTACTTC. The chain is built from TRBV28 and TRBJ2-7; maybe TRBD2 (6 bases). The CDR3 is 13 amino acids. V lost 2 bases and J 1 base, leaving 6 bases between the germline ends. Germline V gives CDR1 MDHEN, CDR2 SYDVKM.

The chain links TRBV24-1 to TRBJ2-1, with a tentative D call TRBD1 (5 bases). Germline CDR1 reads KGHDR; CDR2 reads SFDVKD. V lost 0 bases and J 5 bases, leaving 7 bases between the germline ends. CDR3 size: 14 residues. The CDR3 DNA is TGTGCCACCAGTGATTTGGGGGCGCACAATGAGCAGTTCTTC. It codes for CATSDLGAHNEQFF.

The chain couples TRBV6-9 to TRBJ1-5, with 7 bases aligning to TRBD1. After removal of 4 bases from V and 2 bases from J, the junction contained 8 bases not matched to a gene. CDR1 MNHGY and CDR2 SVAAGI come from the germline V gene. The CDR3 has 16 amino acids. Here the CDR3 reads CASSSPRGPGNQPQHF. The CDR3 nucleotides read TGTGCCAGCAGTTCCCCGAGGGGGCCCGGCAATCAGCCCCAGCATTTT.

This sequence joins TRBV6-1 and TRBJ2-7; the match to TRBD2 covers 9 bases. This CDR3 has 16 amino acids. Germline-derived CDR1 and CDR2 are MNHNS and SASEGT. The ends lost 2 bases at V and 2 bases at J; junction bases unmatched: 7. This CDR3 is CASSENETSGTYEQYF. DNA for the CDR3: TGTGCCAGCAGTGAAAATGAGACTAGCGGAACCTACGAGCAGTACTTC.

V and J are TRBV19 and TRBJ1-1; the D gene is possibly TRBD1 (5 bases). Germline CDR1 is LNHDA and CDR2 is SQIVND (reference sequence). The CDR3 loop spans 17 amino acids. V was clipped by 5 bases and J by 2 bases, with 21 bases between them. The CDR3 DNA follows: TGTGCCAGTAGTCCCGCGGGGACCTCCCCACAAAACACTGAAGCTTTCTTT. This gives the protein CASSPAGTSPQNTEAFF.

The CDR3 sequence is CSARNTGELFF. The CDR3 DNA reads TGCAGTGCTCGGAACACCGGGGAGCTGTTTTTT. The rearrangement joins TRBV20-1 to TRBJ2-2; no firm D call. The CDR3 spans 11 residues. V gave up 5 bases and J gave up 1 base, with 2 bases separating them. CDR1 and CDR2 from the germline V gene are DFQATT and SNEGSKA (reference sequence).

V is TRBV5-1 and J is TRBJ2-7, with 7 bases aligning to TRBD1. V lost 7 bases and J lost 2; bases outside the gene matches: 12. The CDR3 has 15 amino acids. The germline CDR1 and CDR2 sequences are SGHRS and YFSETQ. CDR3 region: CASRLIQGDTYEQYF. CDR3 DNA sequence: TGCGCCAGCCGGCTTATTCAGGGGGACACCTACGAGCAGTACTTC.